Listed here are 11 T cell receptor beta chains from one sample, sequenced in a study of blood T cell repertoires in COVID-19. Produced via immunoSEQ multiplex PCR; TCRdb's table is partial and in-frame only. Found here are roughly 49,000 clones, 84% of them singletons; the top ten hold around 1.4%. The sample taken for sequencing was peripheral blood. The receptor source for this set is a man between 50 and 59 years old with acute or convalescent COVID-19.

J is TRBJ2-6 and V is TRBV6-6; 10 nucleotides align to TRBD2. From germline, CDR1 is MNHNY and CDR2 SVGAGI (reference sequence). The CDR3 runs 18 residues. V lost 5 bases, J lost 3 bases, and 10 bases stayed unmatched. The CDR3 is CASSRTSGVYRGANVLTF. The CDR3 bases are TGTGCCAGCAGTCGCACTAGCGGGGTTTATCGTGGGGCCAACGTCCTGACTTTC.

This chain links TRBV7-8 with TRBJ2-6; 7 nucleotides match TRBD1. Losses at the gene ends were 2 bases for V and 0 bases for J; bases not matched to a gene: 7. Looked up from germline, CDR1 is SGHVS and CDR2 is FQNEAQ. The CDR3 has 18 amino acids. The DNA of the CDR3 is TGTGCCAGCAGCTTACAGCGGACAGGTCCCTCTGGGGCCAACGTCCTGACTTTC. Amino acids: CASSLQRTGPSGANVLTF.

The chain has TRBV7-9 and TRBJ2-1; 11 positions agree with TRBD2. The CDR3 totals 16 residues. Germline CDR1 is SEHNR and CDR2 is FQNEAQ (reference sequence). Trimming at V came to 5 bases and at J to 5 bases, leaving 8 bases not matched to a gene. The CDR3 reads CASSTSGSLPNNEQFF. CDR3 nucleotides: TGTGCCAGCAGCACTAGCGGGAGTCTACCCAACAATGAGCAGTTCTTC.

The chain is built from TRBV7-8 and TRBJ2-5; TRBD2 is a possible D gene (6 bases). CDR3 length: 12 residues. V was pared by 3 bases and J by 11 bases, with 13 bases between. Germline CDR1 SGHVS, CDR2 FQNEAQ. CDR3 bases: TGTGCCAGCAGCTTGCGGAACGGGGGACAGTACTTC. Translation gives CASSLRNGGQYF.

The V call is TRBV5-6, the J call TRBJ2-1; 11 bases align to TRBD2. Germline V gene data show CDR1 as SGHDT and CDR2 as YYEEEE. This CDR3 contains 19 residues. Germline trimming cut 1 base from V and 0 bases from J; bases unmatched to any gene: 9. The CDR3 nucleotides are TGTGCCAGCAGCTTGTTTAGCGGGAGGGCCACGGGCTCCTACAATGAGCAGTTCTTC. It yields the protein CASSLFSGRATGSYNEQFF. The complete variable domain, with remaining parts taken from reference TRBV5-6 and TRBJ2-1, reads DAGVTQSPTHLIKTRGQQVTLRCSPKSGHDTVSWYQQALGQGPQFIFQYYEEEERQRGNFPDRFSGHQFPNYSSELNVNALLLGDSALYLCASSLFSGRATGSYNEQFFGPGTRLTVL.

Here the CDR3 DNA reads TGTGCCAGCAGCTCGACAGCTGTAGTCGGCTACACCTTC. Protein: CASSSTAVVGYTF. The rearrangement joins TRBV7-2 to TRBJ1-2; D may be TRBD1 (5 bases). The CDR3 has 13 amino acids. The V end was cut by 4 bases, the J end by 8 bases, with 14 bases between. Germline lookup yields CDR1 SGHTA and CDR2 FQGNSA.

J is TRBJ2-7 and V is TRBV7-2, with D hard to call. The CDR3 extends over 13 amino acids. Trimming removed 5 bases from V and 3 bases from J, with 11 bases in between. Germline values: CDR1 SGHTA, CDR2 FQGNSA. The CDR3 loop is CASSRNAGYEQYF. CDR3 coding DNA: TGTGCCAGCAGCCGAAACGCCGGCTACGAGCAGTACTTC.

The chain joins TRBV19 to TRBJ1-1; no firm D call. Trimming took off 6 bases at V and 1 base at J, with 12 bases between the two ends. Germline V gene data show CDR1 as LNHDA and CDR2 as SQIVND (reference sequence). This CDR3 is built from 14 residues. The CDR3 region has the DNA TGTGCCAGTAGCCCTCAAAGCAAGAACACTGAAGCTTTCTTT. Amino acid sequence: CASSPQSKNTEAFF.

The chain combines TRBV30 with TRBJ1-2; tentatively, D is TRBD1 (6 bases). Per germline, CDR1 GTSNPN and CDR2 SVGIG (reference sequence). This CDR3 comprises 12 residues. V gave up 3 bases and J gave up 8 bases, with 13 bases separating them. CDR3 loop: CAWSEGHAGYTF. CDR3 nucleotides: TGTGCCTGGAGCGAGGGACATGCGGGCTACACCTTC.

The chain uses TRBV28 and TRBJ2-7; 7 bases map to TRBD2. From germline, CDR1 is MDHEN and CDR2 SYDVKM. The V segment lost 6 bases and the J segment 3 bases; nucleotides outside the gene matches: 5. This CDR3 is 13 amino acids long. The CDR3 reads CASRPGGGYEQYF. The CDR3 coding sequence is TGTGCCAGCAGACCTGGGGGGGGCTACGAGCAGTACTTC.

This clone was seen only once. In DNA, the CDR3 is TGTGCCACCTTCCCGCCGGGACACTACTCTGGAAACACCATATATTTT. Amino acids: CATFPPGHYSGNTIYF. The chain uses TRBV19 and TRBJ1-3; a possible D gene is TRBD1 (6 bases). The CDR3 sequence is 16 residues long. Germline values: CDR1 LNHDA, CDR2 SQIVND (reference sequence). V lost 10 bases, J lost 0 bases, and 19 bases lay in between.